The T cell receptor beta chain described here comes from a study of beta chain features in type 1 diabetes. The CDR3 sequence is 14 residues long. Losses at the gene ends were 5 bases for V and 2 bases for J; bases not matched to a gene: 4. From germline, CDR1 is LNHDA and CDR2 SQIVND (reference sequence). Study-wide results and caveats: Type 1 diabetes patients had VDJ junctions that carried fewer insertions and more deletions. Sampled from patients, naive, central memory and Treg TCRB repertoires appeared more similar than those sampled from healthy donors. Sequencing from cDNA could over-represent high-TCR-expressing cells.

This clone turned up a few times. Its cognate antigen is unknown. Each population that was sorted was more than 95% pure. Every isolated RNA sample was fully reverse transcribed, so sequencing captured expressed TCRB transcripts. Clones were sequenced by immunoSEQ multiplex PCR, and TCRdb holds only the in-frame ones, with some missing. The sample consists of about 620,000 clones, roughly a sixth of them appearing once. The material sequenced was naive CD4+ T cells from blood. The clonotype comes from a man younger than 35 in good health. The gene calls are TRBV19 and TRBJ2-7, with 9 bases fitting TRBD1. CDR3 DNA: TGTGCCAGTAGTTCCGGGACAGGGACCTACGAGCAGTACTTC. This gives the protein CASSSGTGTYEQYF. Combining the CDR3 with reference TRBV19 and TRBJ2-7 gives the whole variable domain DGGITQSPKYLFRKEGQNVTLSCEQNLNHDAMYWYRQDPGQGLRLIYYSQIVNDFQKGDIAEGYSVSREKKESFPLTVTSAQKNPTAFYLCASSSGTGTYEQYFGPGTRLTVT.